These 6 T cell receptor beta chains originate from one sample sequenced in a study of blood T cell repertoires in COVID-19. Data came from immunoSEQ multiplex PCR; TCRdb stores just in-frame clones and leaves some out. The top ten clones hold roughly 45% of a sample with 110,000 to 150,000 clones, roughly 84% of them seen once. The sample comprised peripheral blood. The receptors here all came from a human donor in a cohort sampled during active COVID-19.

The V call is TRBV11-3, the J call TRBJ2-5; 9 bases line up with TRBD2. CDR3 length: 14 amino acids. With 8 bases clipped from V and 5 bases from J, the junction kept 9 bases outside the gene matches. In germline, CDR1 is SGHNT, CDR2 YENEEA. This CDR3 reads CASSRGGSGETQYF. The CDR3 bases are TGTGCCAGCTCGCGGGGGGGCTCGGGGGAGACCCAGTACTTC.

Remarks on this clone: A read error may account for a junction end that differs from germline. The V call is TRBV2, the J call TRBJ2-3; tentatively, D is TRBD2 (5 bases). The CDR3 loop spans 16 amino acids. Germline-derived CDR1 and CDR2 are SNHLY and FYNNEI. The CDR3 nucleotides are TGTGCCAGCAGTGACCGACTAACCCTAGGCACGGATACGCAGTATTTT. Protein: CASSDRLTLGTDTQYF.

This chain joins TRBV11-3 and TRBJ2-1; 12 bases line up with TRBD2. This CDR3 contains 16 residues. Looked up from germline, CDR1 is SGHNT and CDR2 is YENEEA. Trimming cost V 5 bases and J 10 bases; bases outside gene matches: 12. The CDR3 DNA sequence: TGTGCCAGCAGCCACCCCCCTAGCGGGGGGGCACGGGAGCAGTTCTTC. As protein: CASSHPPSGGAREQFF.

This clone was seen only once. V gene TRBV4-2 combines with J gene TRBJ2-3; a weak D match, TRBD2 (5 bases). V was cut by 4 bases and J by 3 bases, with 11 bases left in between. The CDR3 covers 14 residues. CDR1 LGHNA and CDR2 YNFKEQ come from the germline V gene. As DNA, the CDR3 is TGTGCCAGCAGCCCTATAGCGCTAACAGATACGCAGTATTTT. Translating gives CASSPIALTDTQYF.

The rearrangement uses TRBV27 and TRBJ1-6; no reliable D call. Germline V gene data show CDR1 as MNHEY and CDR2 as SMNVEV (reference sequence). With 5 bases removed from V and 3 bases from J, the gap between germline ends came to 11 bases. The CDR3 extends over 15 amino acids. The CDR3 region is CASSLRNNYNSPLHF. The DNA of the CDR3 is TGTGCCAGCAGTCTCAGGAATAACTATAATTCACCCCTCCACTTT.

The chain recombines TRBV19 with TRBJ1-3, with 9 bases fitting TRBD1. V lost 3 bases to trimming and J lost 3 bases; unmatched junction nucleotides: 6. The CDR3 contains 16 residues. In germline, CDR1 is LNHDA, CDR2 SQIVND (reference sequence). CDR3 sequence (DNA): TGTGCCAGTAGTATCAAGTACAGGGGGCTTGGAAACACCATATATTTT. Protein product: CASSIKYRGLGNTIYF. The full variable domain, completed using reference TRBV19 and TRBJ1-3, is DGGITQSPKYLFRKEGQNVTLSCEQNLNHDAMYWYRQDPGQGLRLIYYSQIVNDFQKGDIAEGYSVSREKKESFPLTVTSAQKNPTAFYLCASSIKYRGLGNTIYFGEGSWLTVV.